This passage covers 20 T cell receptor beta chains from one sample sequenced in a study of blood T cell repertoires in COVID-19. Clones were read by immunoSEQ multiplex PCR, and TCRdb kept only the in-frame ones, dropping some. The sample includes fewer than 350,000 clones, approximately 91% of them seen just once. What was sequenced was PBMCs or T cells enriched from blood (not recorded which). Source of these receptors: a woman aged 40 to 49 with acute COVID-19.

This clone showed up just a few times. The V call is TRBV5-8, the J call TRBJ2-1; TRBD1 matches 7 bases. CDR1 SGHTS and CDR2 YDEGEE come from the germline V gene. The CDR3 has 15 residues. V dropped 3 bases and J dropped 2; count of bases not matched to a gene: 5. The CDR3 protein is CASSSRGSPYNEQFF. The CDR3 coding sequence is TGTGCCAGCAGCTCCAGGGGGTCGCCCTACAATGAGCAGTTCTTC.

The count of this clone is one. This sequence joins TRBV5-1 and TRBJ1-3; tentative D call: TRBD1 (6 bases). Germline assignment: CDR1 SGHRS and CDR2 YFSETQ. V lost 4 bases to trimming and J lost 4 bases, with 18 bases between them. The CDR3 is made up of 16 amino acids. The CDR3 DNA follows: TGCGCCAGCAGCACCCGCGGGGGCCTCTCCGGAAACACCATATATTTT. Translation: CASSTRGGLSGNTIYF.

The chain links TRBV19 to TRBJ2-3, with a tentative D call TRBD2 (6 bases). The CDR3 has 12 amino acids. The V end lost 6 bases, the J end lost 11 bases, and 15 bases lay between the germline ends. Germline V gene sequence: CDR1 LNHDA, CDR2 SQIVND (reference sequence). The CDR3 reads CASSPAGKGQYF. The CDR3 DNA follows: TGTGCCAGTAGCCCCGCGGGAAAAGGGCAGTATTTT.

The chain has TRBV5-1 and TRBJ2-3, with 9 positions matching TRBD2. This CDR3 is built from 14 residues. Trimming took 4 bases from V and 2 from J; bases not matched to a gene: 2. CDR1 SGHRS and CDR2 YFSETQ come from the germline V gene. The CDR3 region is CASSAGGVTDTQYF. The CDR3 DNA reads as TGCGCCAGCAGCGCGGGGGGGGTCACAGATACGCAGTATTTT.

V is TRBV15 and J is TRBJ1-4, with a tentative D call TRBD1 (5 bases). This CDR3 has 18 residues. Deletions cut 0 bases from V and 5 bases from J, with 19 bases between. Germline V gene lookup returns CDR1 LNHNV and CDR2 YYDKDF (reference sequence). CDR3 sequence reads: CATSRDRWQGNINEKLFF. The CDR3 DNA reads TGTGCCACCAGCAGAGATCGTTGGCAGGGAAATATAAATGAAAAACTGTTTTTT.

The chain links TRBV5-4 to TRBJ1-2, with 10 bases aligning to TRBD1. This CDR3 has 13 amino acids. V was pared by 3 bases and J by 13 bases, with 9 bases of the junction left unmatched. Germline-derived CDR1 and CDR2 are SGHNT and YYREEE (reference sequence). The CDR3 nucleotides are TGTGCCAGCAGCTGGGGGGACAGGGGTGAAGGCACCTTC. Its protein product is CASSWGDRGEGTF.

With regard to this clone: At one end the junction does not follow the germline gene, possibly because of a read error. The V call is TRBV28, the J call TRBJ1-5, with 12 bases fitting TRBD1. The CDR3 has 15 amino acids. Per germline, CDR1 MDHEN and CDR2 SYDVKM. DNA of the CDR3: TGTGCCAGCAGTTCATCCGGGACAGGGGGCCAGCCGGGGGATTTT. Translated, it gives CASSSSGTGGQPGDF.

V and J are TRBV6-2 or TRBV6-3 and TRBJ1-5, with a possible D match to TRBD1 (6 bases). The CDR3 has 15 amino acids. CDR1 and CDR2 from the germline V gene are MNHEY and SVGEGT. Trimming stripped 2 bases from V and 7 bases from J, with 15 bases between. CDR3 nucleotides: TGTGCCAGCAGTTACGGGGGGGCAGGTGGACAGCCCCAGCATTTT. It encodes CASSYGGAGGQPQHF.

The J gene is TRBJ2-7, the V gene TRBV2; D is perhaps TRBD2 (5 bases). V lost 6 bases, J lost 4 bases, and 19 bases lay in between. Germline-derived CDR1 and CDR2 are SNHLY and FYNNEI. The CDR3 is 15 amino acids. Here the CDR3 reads CASRASREREYEQYF. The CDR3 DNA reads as TGTGCCAGCAGAGCCTCCCGGGAAAGAGAGTACGAGCAGTACTTC.

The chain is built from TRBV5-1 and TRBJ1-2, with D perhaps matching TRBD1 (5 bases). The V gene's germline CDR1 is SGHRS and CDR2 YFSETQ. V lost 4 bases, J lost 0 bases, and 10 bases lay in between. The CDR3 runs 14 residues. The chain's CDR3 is CASSPTTANYGYTF. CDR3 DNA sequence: TGCGCCAGCAGCCCGACGACAGCTAACTATGGCTACACCTTC. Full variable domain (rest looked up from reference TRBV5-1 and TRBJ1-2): KAGVTQTPRYLIKTRGQQVTLSCSPISGHRSVSWYQQTPGQGLQFLFEYFSETQRNKGNFPGRFSGRQFSNSRSEMNVSTLELGDSALYLCASSPTTANYGYTFGSGTRLTVV.

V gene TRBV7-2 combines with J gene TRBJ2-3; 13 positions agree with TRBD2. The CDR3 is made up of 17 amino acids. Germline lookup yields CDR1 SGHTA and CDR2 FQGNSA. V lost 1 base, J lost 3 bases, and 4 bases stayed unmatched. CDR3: CASSLGPGLAGTDTQYF. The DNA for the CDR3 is TGTGCCAGCAGCTTAGGACCGGGACTAGCGGGAACAGATACGCAGTATTTT.

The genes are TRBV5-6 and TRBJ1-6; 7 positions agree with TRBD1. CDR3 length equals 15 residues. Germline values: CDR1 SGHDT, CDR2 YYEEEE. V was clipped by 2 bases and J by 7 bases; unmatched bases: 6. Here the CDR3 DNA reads TGTGCCAGCAGCTTCGGACAGGTTTCGAATTCACCCCTCCACTTT. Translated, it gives CASSFGQVSNSPLHF.

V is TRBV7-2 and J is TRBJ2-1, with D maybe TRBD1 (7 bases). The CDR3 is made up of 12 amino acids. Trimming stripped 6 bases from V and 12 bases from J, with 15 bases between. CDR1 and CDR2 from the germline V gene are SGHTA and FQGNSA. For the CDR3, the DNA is TGTGCCAGCAGTTTTCCAGGGGGAGGGCAGTTCTTC. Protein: CASSFPGGGQFF.

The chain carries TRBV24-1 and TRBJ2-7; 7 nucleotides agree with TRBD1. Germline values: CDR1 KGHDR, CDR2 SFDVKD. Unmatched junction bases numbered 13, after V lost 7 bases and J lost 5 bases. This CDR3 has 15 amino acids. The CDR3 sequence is CATRGGRGFWNEQYF. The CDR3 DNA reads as TGTGCCACCAGAGGGGGCAGGGGCTTTTGGAACGAGCAGTACTTC.

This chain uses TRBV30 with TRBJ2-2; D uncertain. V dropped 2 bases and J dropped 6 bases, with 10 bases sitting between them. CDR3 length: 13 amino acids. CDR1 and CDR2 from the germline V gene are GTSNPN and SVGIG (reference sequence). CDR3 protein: CAWSSGDPGELFF. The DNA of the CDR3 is TGTGCCTGGAGTTCCGGAGATCCCGGGGAGCTGTTTTTT.

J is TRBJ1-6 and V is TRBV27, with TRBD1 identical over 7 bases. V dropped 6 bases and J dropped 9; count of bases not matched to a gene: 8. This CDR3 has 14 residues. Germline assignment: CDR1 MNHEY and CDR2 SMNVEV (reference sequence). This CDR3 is CASSQTGRSSPLHF. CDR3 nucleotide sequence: TGTGCCAGCAGCCAGACAGGGCGGAGTTCACCCCTCCACTTT.

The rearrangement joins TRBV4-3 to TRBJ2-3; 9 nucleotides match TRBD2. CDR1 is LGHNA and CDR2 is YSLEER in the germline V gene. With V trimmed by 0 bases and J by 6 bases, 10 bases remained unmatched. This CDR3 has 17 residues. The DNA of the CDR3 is TGCGCCAGCAGCCAAGATAGTAGGGCGGGAGGGGTGGATACGCAGTATTTT. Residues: CASSQDSRAGGVDTQYF.

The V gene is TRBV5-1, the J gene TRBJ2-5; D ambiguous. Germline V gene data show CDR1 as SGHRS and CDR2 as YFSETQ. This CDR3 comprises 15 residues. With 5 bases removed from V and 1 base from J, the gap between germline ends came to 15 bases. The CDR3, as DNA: TGCGCCAGCAGACCCCTTCTATCTCTCCAAGAGACCCAGTACTTC. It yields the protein CASRPLLSLQETQYF.

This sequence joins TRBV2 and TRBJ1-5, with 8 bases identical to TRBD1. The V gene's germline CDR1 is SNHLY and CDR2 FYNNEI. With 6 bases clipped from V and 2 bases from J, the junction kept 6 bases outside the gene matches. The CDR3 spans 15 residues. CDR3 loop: CASRGTGFGNQPQHF. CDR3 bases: TGTGCCAGCAGGGGGACAGGTTTCGGCAATCAGCCCCAGCATTTT.

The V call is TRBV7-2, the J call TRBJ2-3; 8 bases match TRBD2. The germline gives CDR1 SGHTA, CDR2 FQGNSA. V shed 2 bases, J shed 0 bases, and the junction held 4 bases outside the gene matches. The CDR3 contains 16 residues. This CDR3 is CASSLLAGSSTDTQYF. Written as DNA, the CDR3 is TGTGCCAGCAGCTTATTAGCGGGATCTAGCACAGATACGCAGTATTTT.